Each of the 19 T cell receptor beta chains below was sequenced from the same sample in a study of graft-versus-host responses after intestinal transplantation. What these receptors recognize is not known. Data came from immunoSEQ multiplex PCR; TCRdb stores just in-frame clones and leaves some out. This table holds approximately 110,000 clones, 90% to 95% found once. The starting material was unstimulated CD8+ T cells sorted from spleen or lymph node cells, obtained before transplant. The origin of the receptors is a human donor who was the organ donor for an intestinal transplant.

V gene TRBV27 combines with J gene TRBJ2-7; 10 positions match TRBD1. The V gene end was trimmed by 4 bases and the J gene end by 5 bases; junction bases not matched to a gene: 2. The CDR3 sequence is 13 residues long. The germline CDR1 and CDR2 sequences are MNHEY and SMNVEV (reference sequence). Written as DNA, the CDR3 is TGTGCCAGCAGTTGGGACAGGGGACACGAGCAGTACTTC. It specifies CASSWDRGHEQYF.

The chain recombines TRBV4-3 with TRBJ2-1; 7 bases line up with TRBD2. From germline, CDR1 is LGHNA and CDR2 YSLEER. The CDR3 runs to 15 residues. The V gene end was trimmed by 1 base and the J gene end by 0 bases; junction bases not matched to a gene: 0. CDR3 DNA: TGCGCCAGCAGCCAAGGGACTAGCTCCTACAATGAGCAGTTCTTC. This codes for CASSQGTSSYNEQFF.

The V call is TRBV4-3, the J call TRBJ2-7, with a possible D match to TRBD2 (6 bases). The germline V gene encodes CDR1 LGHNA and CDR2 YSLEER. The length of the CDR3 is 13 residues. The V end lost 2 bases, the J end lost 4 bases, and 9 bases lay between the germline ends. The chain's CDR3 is CASSQFGGYEQYF. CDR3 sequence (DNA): TGCGCCAGCAGCCAATTCGGGGGTTACGAGCAGTACTTC.

The CDR3 nucleotides read TGTGCCAGTAGCCCCCGGGGTGGGGCCGAGAATCAGCCCCAGCATTTT. It specifies CASSPRGGAENQPQHF. J is TRBJ1-5 and V is TRBV19, with D maybe TRBD1 (5 bases). Germline lookup yields CDR1 LNHDA and CDR2 SQIVND (reference sequence). V shed 6 bases and J shed 4 bases, with 19 bases lying between them. The CDR3 contains 16 residues.

The CDR3 protein is CASSIVAGYNEQFF. The CDR3 bases are TGTGCCAGTAGTATTGTCGCAGGCTACAATGAGCAGTTCTTC. The genes are TRBV19 and TRBJ2-1; D not certain. The germline CDR1 and CDR2 sequences are LNHDA and SQIVND (reference sequence). The V and J ends lost 3 bases and 3 bases respectively, with 9 bases between them. This CDR3 contains 14 residues. Supplemented by reference TRBV19 and TRBJ2-1, the full variable domain reads DGGITQSPKYLFRKEGQNVTLSCEQNLNHDAMYWYRQDPGQGLRLIYYSQIVNDFQKGDIAEGYSVSREKKESFPLTVTSAQKNPTAFYLCASSIVAGYNEQFFGPGTRLTVL.

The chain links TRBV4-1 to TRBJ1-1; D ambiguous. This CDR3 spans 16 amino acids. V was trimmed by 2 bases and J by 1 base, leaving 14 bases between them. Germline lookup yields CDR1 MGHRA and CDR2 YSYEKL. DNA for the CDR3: TGCGCCAGCAGCCAACCGTCTACACAGACGAACACTGAAGCTTTCTTT. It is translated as CASSQPSTQTNTEAFF.

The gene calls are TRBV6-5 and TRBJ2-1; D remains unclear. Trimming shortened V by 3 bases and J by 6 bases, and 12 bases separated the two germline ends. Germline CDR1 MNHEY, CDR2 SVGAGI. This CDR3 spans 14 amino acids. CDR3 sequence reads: CASSYLGPVNEQFF. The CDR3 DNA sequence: TGTGCCAGCAGTTATTTAGGACCTGTCAATGAGCAGTTCTTC.

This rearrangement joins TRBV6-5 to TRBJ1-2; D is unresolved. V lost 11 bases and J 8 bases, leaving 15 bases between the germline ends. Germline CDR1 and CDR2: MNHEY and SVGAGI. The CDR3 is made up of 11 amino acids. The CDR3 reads CARAERGGYTF. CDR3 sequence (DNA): TGTGCCCGAGCCGAAAGAGGAGGCTACACCTTC.

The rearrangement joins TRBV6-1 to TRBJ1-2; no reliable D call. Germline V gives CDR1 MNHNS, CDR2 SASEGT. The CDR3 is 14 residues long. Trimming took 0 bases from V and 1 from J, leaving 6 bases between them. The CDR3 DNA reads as TGTGCCAGCAGTGAAGCGTGGGGTAACTATGGCTACACCTTC. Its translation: CASSEAWGNYGYTF.

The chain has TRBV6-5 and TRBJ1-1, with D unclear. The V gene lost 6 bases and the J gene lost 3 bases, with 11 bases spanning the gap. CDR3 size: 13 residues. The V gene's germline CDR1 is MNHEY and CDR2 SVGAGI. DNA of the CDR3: TGTGCCAGCAGGGTCAATTGGGACACTGAAGCTTTCTTT. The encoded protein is CASRVNWDTEAFF.

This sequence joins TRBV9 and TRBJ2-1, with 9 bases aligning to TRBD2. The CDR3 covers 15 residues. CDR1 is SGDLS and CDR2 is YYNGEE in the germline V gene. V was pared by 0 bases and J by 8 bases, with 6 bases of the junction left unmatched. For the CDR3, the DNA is TGTGCCAGCAGCGTAGGTAGCGGGAGACAGTATGAGCAGTTCTTC. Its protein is CASSVGSGRQYEQFF.

This chain's CDR3 is CASSTGTGLERGYTF. CDR3 nucleotides: TGCGCCAGCAGCACCGGGACAGGGCTGGAGAGAGGCTACACCTTC. This sequence joins TRBV5-1 and TRBJ1-2; TRBD1 matches 9 bases. There are 15 residues in the CDR3. CDR1 and CDR2 from the germline V gene are SGHRS and YFSETQ. J lost 8 bases, V lost 4 bases, and 12 bases had no gene match.

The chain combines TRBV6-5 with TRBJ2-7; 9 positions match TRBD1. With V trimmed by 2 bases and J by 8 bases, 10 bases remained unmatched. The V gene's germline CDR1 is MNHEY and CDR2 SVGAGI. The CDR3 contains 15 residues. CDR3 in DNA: TGTGCCAGCAGTTACAGGTTCGGGACAGGGATCCAGCAGTACTTC. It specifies CASSYRFGTGIQQYF.

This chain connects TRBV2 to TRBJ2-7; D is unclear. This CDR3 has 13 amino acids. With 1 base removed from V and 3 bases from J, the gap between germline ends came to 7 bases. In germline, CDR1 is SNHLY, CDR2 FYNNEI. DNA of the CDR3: TGTGCCAGCAGTGAAGGTGTGCGCTACGAGCAGTACTTC. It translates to CASSEGVRYEQYF.

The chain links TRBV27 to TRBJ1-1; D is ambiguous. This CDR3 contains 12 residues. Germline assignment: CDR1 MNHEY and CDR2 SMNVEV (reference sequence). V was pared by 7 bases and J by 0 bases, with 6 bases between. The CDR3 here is CASIGMNTEAFF. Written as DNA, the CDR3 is TGTGCCAGCATCGGCATGAACACTGAAGCTTTCTTT.

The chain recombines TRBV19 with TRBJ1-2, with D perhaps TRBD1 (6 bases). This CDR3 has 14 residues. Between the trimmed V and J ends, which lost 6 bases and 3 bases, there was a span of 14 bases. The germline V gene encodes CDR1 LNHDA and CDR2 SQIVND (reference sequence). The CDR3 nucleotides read TGTGCCAGTAGCACTCAGGGGCTGGACTATGGCTACACCTTC. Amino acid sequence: CASSTQGLDYGYTF.

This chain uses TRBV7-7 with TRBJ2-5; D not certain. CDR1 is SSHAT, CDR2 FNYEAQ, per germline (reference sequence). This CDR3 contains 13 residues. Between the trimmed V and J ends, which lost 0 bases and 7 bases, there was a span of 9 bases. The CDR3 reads CASSLANTGTQYF. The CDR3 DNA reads TGTGCCAGCAGCTTAGCGAATACCGGGACCCAGTACTTC.

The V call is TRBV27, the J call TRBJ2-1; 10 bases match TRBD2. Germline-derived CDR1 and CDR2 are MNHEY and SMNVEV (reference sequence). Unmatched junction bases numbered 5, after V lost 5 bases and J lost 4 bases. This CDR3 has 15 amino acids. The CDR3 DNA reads TGTGCCAGCAGTCTAGGGACTAGCGCTTACAATGAGCAGTTCTTC. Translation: CASSLGTSAYNEQFF.

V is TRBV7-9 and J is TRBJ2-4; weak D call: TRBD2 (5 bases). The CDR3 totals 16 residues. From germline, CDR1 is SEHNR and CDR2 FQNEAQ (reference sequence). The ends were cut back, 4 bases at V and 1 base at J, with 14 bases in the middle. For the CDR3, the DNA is TGTGCCAGCAGCTCCTCGGGGTCGGGGGCCAAAAACATTCAGTACTTC. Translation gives CASSSSGSGAKNIQYF.